This TCR beta chain is from a study of immune evolution from preneoplasia to lung adenocarcinoma. On the study more broadly: HLA loss of heterozygosity: around 6.5% AIS, about 15% MIA, about 32% ADC, none AAH. Broader study findings: Clonality was highest in normal lung, lower in later-stage lesions apparently. From normal lung to invasive adenocarcinoma, top clone frequencies appeared to decrease.

This table comes from immunoSEQ multiplex PCR, and its TCRdb copy is limited to in-frame clones, with some not included. The sample carries 4,900 or so clones, roughly 77% recorded once. Trimming removed 5 bases at V and 3 bases at J, with 12 bases between. The germline gives CDR1 SGHTA, CDR2 FQGNSA. CDR3 size: 14 residues. About this clone itself: Its antigen is currently unknown.

Between the mid-2010s and the late 2010s, patients underwent resection in Japan or China. Sequencing used FFPE lung adenocarcinoma in situ tissue. The TCR originated in a person between 55 and 80 years old with lung adenocarcinoma. This sequence joins TRBV7-2 and TRBJ2-3; tentative D call: TRBD2 (6 bases). CDR3 sequence (DNA): TGTGCCAGCAGCCTCGGGGGTGATACAGATACGCAGTATTTT. It encodes CASSLGGDTDTQYF.